A selection of T cell receptor beta chains follows, all from one sample in a study of blood T cell repertoires in COVID-19. Assay used: immunoSEQ multiplex PCR; TCRdb lists only in-frame clones, some missing. Of 240,000 or so clones in the sample, around three quarters are singletons; the top ten hold 3.3%. Input material: peripheral blood. The receptors were gathered from a woman of 80 years or more with acute or convalescent COVID-19. CDR3s leave out the opening cysteine and the closing phenylalanine or tryptophan. Each record gives: J gene, V gene, CDR3 protein.

j_gene: TRBJ2-3; v_gene: TRBV3-1/TRBV3-2; CDR3aa: ASSRLAGADTQY
j_gene: TRBJ2-1; v_gene: TRBV19; CDR3aa: ASSMWGLGNNEQF
j_gene: TRBJ2-1; v_gene: TRBV6-5; CDR3aa: ASSNPSGVGNEQF
j_gene: TRBJ2-6; v_gene: TRBV19; CDR3aa: ASKGISRSGANVLT
j_gene: TRBJ1-2; v_gene: TRBV11-2; CDR3aa: ASSPSRGAYTNYGYT
j_gene: TRBJ1-2; v_gene: TRBV5-1; CDR3aa: ASTLGGLGSDYGYT
j_gene: TRBJ1-1; v_gene: TRBV5-1; CDR3aa: ASSTQGGNTEAF
j_gene: TRBJ2-5; v_gene: TRBV11-1; CDR3aa: ASSFGTATRETQY
j_gene: TRBJ2-2; v_gene: TRBV5-4; CDR3aa: ASGRGVSNTGELF
j_gene: TRBJ2-3; v_gene: TRBV29-1; CDR3aa: SVEASGGVTDTQY
j_gene: TRBJ1-2; v_gene: TRBV7-6; CDR3aa: ASSLGVANYGYT